A single sample gave rise to the 17 T cell receptor beta chains below, sequenced in a study of cytomegalovirus exposure and HLA in healthy donors. PCR used 60 Vbeta primers and 13 Jbeta primers. Sequenced by immunoSEQ multiplex PCR; TCRdb stores in-frame clones only, minus some. The sample shows 100,000 to 150,000 clones, 81% of them seen only once. Sample: PBMCs. Source of these receptors: a man aged 18 to 30 in good health and CMV-seronegative.

V and J are TRBV9 and TRBJ2-5, with 7 bases that match TRBD1. Germline CDR1 reads SGDLS; CDR2 reads YYNGEE. Trimming at V came to 3 bases and at J to 7 bases, leaving 15 bases not matched to a gene. The CDR3 contains 16 residues. The CDR3 loop is CASSGYRGVRGGTQYF. CDR3 sequence (DNA): TGTGCCAGCAGCGGCTACAGGGGTGTCAGAGGAGGGACCCAGTACTTC.

This clone was seen a handful of times. The CDR3 region is CASSRGGTASYEQYF. The CDR3 DNA reads as TGTGCCAGCAGTCGGGGAGGGACCGCTTCCTACGAGCAGTACTTC. This chain connects TRBV5-4 to TRBJ2-7; 7 bases align to TRBD2. The CDR3 is 15 amino acids. Germline loops: CDR1 SGHNT, CDR2 YYREEE (reference sequence). Trimming cost V 5 bases and J 1 base; bases outside gene matches: 9.

The chain employs TRBV7-2 and TRBJ2-6; TRBD1 matches at 9 bases. Losses at the gene ends were 5 bases for V and 6 bases for J; bases not matched to a gene: 5. Germline V CDR1 and CDR2: SGHTA, FQGNSA. The CDR3 extends over 15 amino acids. CDR3 DNA: TGTGCCAGCAGCCAGGACAGGGGCGAGGCCAACGTCCTGACTTTC. This translates into CASSQDRGEANVLTF.

The V and J genes are TRBV28 and TRBJ2-1, with 10 bases that match TRBD2. V shed 2 bases, J shed 7 bases, and the junction held 17 bases outside the gene matches. The CDR3 length is 19 residues. From germline, CDR1 is MDHEN and CDR2 SYDVKM. Here the CDR3 DNA reads TGTGCCAGCAGTTTAGAAGGAGCTAGCGGGGGCCCCGAGGTAAATGAGCAGTTCTTC. As protein: CASSLEGASGGPEVNEQFF.

The CDR3 region has the DNA TGTGCCTGGAGTGTTAGAGGCAGTACTCTGAACACTGAAGCTTTCTTT. It is translated as CAWSVRGSTLNTEAFF. The J gene is TRBJ1-1, the V gene TRBV30; D remains unclear. This CDR3 comprises 16 residues. Trimming removed 0 bases at V and 0 bases at J, with 14 bases between. CDR1 and CDR2 (germline): GTSNPN, SVGIG (reference sequence).

V gene TRBV5-6 combines with J gene TRBJ2-3, with 10 bases matching TRBD2. With 2 bases clipped from V and 4 bases from J, the junction kept 1 base outside the gene matches. Germline CDR1 and CDR2: SGHDT and YYEEEE. The CDR3 loop spans 14 amino acids. Here the CDR3 DNA reads TGTGCCAGCAGCTTAGCGGGGGGGTCAGATACGCAGTATTTT. Protein sequence: CASSLAGGSDTQYF.

V usage is TRBV6-1 and J usage is TRBJ2-2; no clear D gene. CDR1 and CDR2 from the germline V gene are MNHNS and SASEGT. The length of the CDR3 is 17 residues. Trimming shortened V by 4 bases and J by 0 bases, and 15 bases separated the two germline ends. DNA of the CDR3: TGTGCCAGCAGTGCCTATTCCTCTTTATCGAACACCGGGGAGCTGTTTTTT. Amino acid sequence: CASSAYSSLSNTGELFF.

V gene TRBV29-1 combines with J gene TRBJ1-2; TRBD1 matches at 9 bases. The CDR3 sequence is 13 residues long. Germline assignment: CDR1 SQVTM and CDR2 ANQGSEA. J gave up 4 bases and V 7 bases, and 7 bases lay outside the gene matches. CDR3 in DNA: TGCAGCGGCACAGGGGGCGAGGGCTATGGCTACACCTTC. Its translation is CSGTGGEGYGYTF.

The V and J genes are TRBV5-6 and TRBJ2-3; D unclear. V was pared by 5 bases and J by 5 bases, with 9 bases between. The CDR3 is 12 residues long. Germline lookup yields CDR1 SGHDT and CDR2 YYEEEE. DNA for the CDR3: TGTGCCAGCAGATTTTCCGTAGATACGCAGTATTTT. It specifies CASRFSVDTQYF.

The chain joins TRBV11-2 to TRBJ2-3; 11 bases map to TRBD2. The CDR3 is 16 residues long. Unmatched junction bases numbered 4, after V lost 5 bases and J lost 0 bases. CDR1 is SGHAT and CDR2 is FQNNGV in the germline V gene. CDR3 coding DNA: TGTGCCAGCAGCGCCGGGACTAGCGGTAGCACAGATACGCAGTATTTT. It encodes CASSAGTSGSTDTQYF.

This chain connects TRBV4-2 to TRBJ1-2; 9 bases align to TRBD1. J was trimmed by 2 bases and V by 1 base; bases with no gene match: 5. Germline values: CDR1 LGHNA, CDR2 YNFKEQ. This CDR3 is built from 16 residues. CDR3 region: CASSQVGQGLNYGYTF. Here the CDR3 DNA reads TGTGCCAGCAGCCAAGTGGGACAGGGATTAAACTATGGCTACACCTTC.

This clone showed up just a few times. J is TRBJ1-1 and V is TRBV6-6; weak D call: TRBD1 (5 bases). Per the germline V gene, CDR1 is MNHNY and CDR2 is SVGAGI (reference sequence). Between the trimmed V and J ends, which lost 5 bases and 2 bases, there was a span of 12 bases. The CDR3 has 14 residues. The CDR3 sequence: CASSLTETNTEAFF. In DNA form, the CDR3 reads TGTGCCAGCAGTCTGACAGAAACCAACACTGAAGCTTTCTTT.

The V and J genes are TRBV4-3 and TRBJ2-1; 7 bases line up with TRBD2. The CDR3 is made up of 15 amino acids. The junction had 9 bases not matched to a gene; V was cut back by 0 bases and J by 10 bases. Germline assignment: CDR1 LGHNA and CDR2 YSLEER. The CDR3 sequence is CASSQDSGGFGEQFF. For the CDR3, the DNA is TGCGCCAGCAGCCAAGATTCCGGGGGGTTCGGAGAGCAGTTCTTC.

The V call is TRBV7-8, the J call TRBJ2-7; 7 nucleotides line up with TRBD1. This CDR3 is built from 15 residues. With 5 bases clipped from V and 3 bases from J, the junction kept 10 bases outside the gene matches. Germline assignment: CDR1 SGHVS and CDR2 FQNEAQ. The chain's CDR3 is CASSRQATGIYEQYF. For the CDR3, the DNA is TGTGCCAGCAGCCGGCAAGCGACAGGGATCTACGAGCAGTACTTC.

The CDR3 bases are TGTGCCGGGGGGGGGCGAGCCACTGAAGCTTTCTTT. Protein product: CAGGGRATEAFF. This chain joins TRBV30 and TRBJ1-1; maybe TRBD1 (6 bases). With 8 bases removed from V and 4 bases from J, the gap between germline ends came to 14 bases. CDR1 and CDR2 (germline): GTSNPN, SVGIG (reference sequence). The CDR3 runs 12 residues.

This chain links TRBV10-2 with TRBJ1-2, with 8 bases identical to TRBD1. Trimming cost V 7 bases and J 2 bases; bases outside gene matches: 9. CDR1 WSHSY and CDR2 SAAADI come from the germline V gene. This CDR3 region has 15 residues. The CDR3 DNA sequence: TGCGCCAGCACTTCTCGACAGGGGCCAAACTATGGCTACACCTTC. This codes for CASTSRQGPNYGYTF.

This rearrangement joins TRBV5-4 to TRBJ1-3; D gene unclear. V lost 0 bases and J 0 bases, leaving 10 bases between the germline ends. The CDR3 extends over 16 amino acids. Looked up from germline, CDR1 is SGHNT and CDR2 is YYREEE (reference sequence). The CDR3 nucleotides read TGTGCCAGCAGCTTGGCCGGGCGGGCCTCTGGAAACACCATATATTTT. Protein sequence: CASSLAGRASGNTIYF.